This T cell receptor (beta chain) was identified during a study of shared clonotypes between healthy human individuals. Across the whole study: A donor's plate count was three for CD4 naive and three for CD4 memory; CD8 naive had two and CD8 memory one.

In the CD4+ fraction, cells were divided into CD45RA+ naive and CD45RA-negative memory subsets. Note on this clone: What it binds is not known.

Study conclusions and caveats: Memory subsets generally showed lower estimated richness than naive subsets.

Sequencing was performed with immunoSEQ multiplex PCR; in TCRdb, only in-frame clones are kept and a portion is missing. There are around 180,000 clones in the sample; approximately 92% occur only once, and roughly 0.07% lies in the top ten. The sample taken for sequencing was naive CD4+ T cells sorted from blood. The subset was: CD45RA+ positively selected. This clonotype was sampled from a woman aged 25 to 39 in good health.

The CDR3 loop reads CATSRDLAHQPQHF. CDR3 nucleotide sequence: TGTGCCACCAGCAGAGATCTTGCCCATCAGCCCCAGCATTTT. The gene calls are TRBV15 and TRBJ1-5; D unclear. The CDR3 spans 14 residues. Between the trimmed V and J ends, which lost 0 bases and 5 bases, there was a span of 8 bases. The V gene's germline CDR1 is LNHNV and CDR2 YYDKDF (reference sequence). Full variable domain (remainder filled in from reference TRBV15 and TRBJ1-5): DAMVIQNPRYQVTQFGKPVTLSCSQTLNHNVMYWYQQKSSQAPKLLFHYYDKDFNNEADTPDNFQSRRPNTSFCFLDIRSPGLGDTAMYLCATSRDLAHQPQHFGDGTRLSIL.